The entry that follows covers one TCR beta chain sequence. These data come from a study of cytomegalovirus exposure and HLA in healthy donors. V dropped 5 bases and J dropped 6; count of bases not matched to a gene: 6. Germline V CDR1 and CDR2: SGHDN, FVKESK. This CDR3 region has 16 residues. Primers included in the PCR were 60 Vbeta and 13 Jbeta primers. Clones were read by immunoSEQ multiplex PCR, and TCRdb kept only the in-frame ones, dropping some. The sample lists more than 100,000 clones, 60% to 85% occurring once. The receptor was isolated from a woman between 18 and 30 years old in good health and CMV-seronegative. The chain combines TRBV14 with TRBJ2-2; 13 nucleotides line up with TRBD2. Sequenced: PBMCs. Here the CDR3 reads CASSIGLAGVSGELFF. The CDR3 DNA sequence: TGTGCCAGCAGCATCGGACTAGCGGGAGTGTCCGGGGAGCTGTTTTTT.